This entry describes one T cell receptor (beta chain). Antigen: not known. Trimming cost V 3 bases and J 4 bases, with 7 bases left between them. The germline gives CDR1 SQVTM, CDR2 ANQGSEA. This CDR3 has 12 residues. Profiled with immunoSEQ multiplex PCR; TCRdb holds only in-frame clones, not every one. Of about 5,300 clones in the sample, 82% are singletons; the top ten hold 20% to 25%. These data belong to a study of T cell repertoires in ileal Crohn's disease. Described time point: inflamed ileum from the surgical specimen. Overall study findings and caveats: Clonality above 26.8% at surgery always came with endoscopic recurrence.

The TCR comes from an adult with Crohn's disease. The sample was ileal tissue. The chain couples TRBV29-1 to TRBJ1-5; D is unresolved. The CDR3 coding sequence is TGCAGCGTTGAGTCGGCGAATCAGCCCCAGCATTTT. Its translation is CSVESANQPQHF.